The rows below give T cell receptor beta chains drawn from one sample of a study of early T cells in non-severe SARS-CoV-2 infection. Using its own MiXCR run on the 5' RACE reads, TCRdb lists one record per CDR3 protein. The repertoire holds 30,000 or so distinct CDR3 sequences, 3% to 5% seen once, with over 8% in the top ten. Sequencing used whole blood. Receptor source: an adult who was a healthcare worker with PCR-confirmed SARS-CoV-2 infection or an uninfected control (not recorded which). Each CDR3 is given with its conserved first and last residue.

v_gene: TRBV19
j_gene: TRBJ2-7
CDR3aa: CASSPGTLGSYEQYF

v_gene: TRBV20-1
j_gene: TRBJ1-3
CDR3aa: CSARLTVTGNTIYF

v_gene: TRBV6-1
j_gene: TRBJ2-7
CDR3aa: CASTRGQTYEQYF

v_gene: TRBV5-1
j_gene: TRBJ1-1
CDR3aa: CASSWGQTEAFF

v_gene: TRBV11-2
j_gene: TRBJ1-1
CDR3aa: CASSLKAEVFF

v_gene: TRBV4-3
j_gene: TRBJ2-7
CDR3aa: CASSQDVSPTYEQYF

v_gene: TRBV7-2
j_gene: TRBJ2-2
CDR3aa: CASQPGAGTGELFF

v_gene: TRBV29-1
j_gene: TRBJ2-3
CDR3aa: CSVPVADTQYF

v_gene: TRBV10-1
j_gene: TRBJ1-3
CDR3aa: CASSSKPSGNTIYF

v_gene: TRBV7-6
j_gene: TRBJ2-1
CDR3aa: CASSLIQSSYNEQFF

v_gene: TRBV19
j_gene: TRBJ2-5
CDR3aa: CASSIYNGQETQYF

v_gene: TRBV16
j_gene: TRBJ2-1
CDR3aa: CASSTNLAGSYNEQFF

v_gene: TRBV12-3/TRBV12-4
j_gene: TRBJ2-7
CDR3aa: CASSLSENYEQYF

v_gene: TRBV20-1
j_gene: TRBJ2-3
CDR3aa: CSAREGTLGDTQYF

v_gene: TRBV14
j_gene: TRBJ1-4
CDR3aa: CASSLLPGQGGEKLFF

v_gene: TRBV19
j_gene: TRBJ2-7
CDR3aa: CASSISSGGTLYEQYF

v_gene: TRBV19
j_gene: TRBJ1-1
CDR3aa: CASSVNRVTEAFF

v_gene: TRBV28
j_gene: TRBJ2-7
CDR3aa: CASREQGTYEQYF

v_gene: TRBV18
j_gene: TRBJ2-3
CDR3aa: CAVSKTAEDGTDTQYF

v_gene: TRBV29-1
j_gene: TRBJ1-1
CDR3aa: CSALTGLNTEAFF

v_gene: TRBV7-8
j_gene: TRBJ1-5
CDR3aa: CASSQGGTGWHQPQHF

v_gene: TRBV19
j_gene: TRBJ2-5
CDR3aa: CASSGSRGETQYF

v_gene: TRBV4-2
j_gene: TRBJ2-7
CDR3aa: CASSHGLAGGYEQYF

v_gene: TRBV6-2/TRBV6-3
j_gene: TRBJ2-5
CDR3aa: CASTDELAGVEETQYF

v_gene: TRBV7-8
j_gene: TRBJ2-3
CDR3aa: CASSLVGVATDTQYF

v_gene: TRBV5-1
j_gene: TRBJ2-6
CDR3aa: CASSLEWGASGANVLTF

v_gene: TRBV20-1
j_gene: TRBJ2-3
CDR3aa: CSARDPGGTDTQYF

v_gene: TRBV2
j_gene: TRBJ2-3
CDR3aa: CASSESDTQYF

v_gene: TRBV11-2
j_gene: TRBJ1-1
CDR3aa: CASSLAPGRTEAFF

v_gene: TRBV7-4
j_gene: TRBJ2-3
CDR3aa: CASSFLQDSSYF

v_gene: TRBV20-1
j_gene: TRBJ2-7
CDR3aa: CSARDRQGWDYEQYF

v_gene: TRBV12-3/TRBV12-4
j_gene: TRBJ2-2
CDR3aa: CASSQRGGTGELFF

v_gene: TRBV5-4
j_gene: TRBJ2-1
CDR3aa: CASSPPGGQGAYNEQFF

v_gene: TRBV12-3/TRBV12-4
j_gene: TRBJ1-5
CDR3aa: CASTFRADQPQHF

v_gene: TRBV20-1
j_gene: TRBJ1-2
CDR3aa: CSVPHWGYTF

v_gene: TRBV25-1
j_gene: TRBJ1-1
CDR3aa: CASSALPTGGYTEAFF